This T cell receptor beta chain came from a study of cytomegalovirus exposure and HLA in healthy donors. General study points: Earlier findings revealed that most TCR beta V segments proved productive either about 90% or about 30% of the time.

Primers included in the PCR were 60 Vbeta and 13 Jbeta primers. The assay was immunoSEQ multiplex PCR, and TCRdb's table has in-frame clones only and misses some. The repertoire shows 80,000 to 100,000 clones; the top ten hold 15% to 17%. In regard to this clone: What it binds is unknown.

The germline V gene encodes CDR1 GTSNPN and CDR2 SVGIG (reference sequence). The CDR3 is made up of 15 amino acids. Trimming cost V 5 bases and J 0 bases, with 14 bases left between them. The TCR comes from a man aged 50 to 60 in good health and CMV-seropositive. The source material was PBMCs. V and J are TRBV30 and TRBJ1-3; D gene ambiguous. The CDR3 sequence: CAWDHQVNSGNTIYF. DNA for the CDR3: TGTGCCTGGGATCATCAGGTTAACTCTGGAAACACCATATATTTT.